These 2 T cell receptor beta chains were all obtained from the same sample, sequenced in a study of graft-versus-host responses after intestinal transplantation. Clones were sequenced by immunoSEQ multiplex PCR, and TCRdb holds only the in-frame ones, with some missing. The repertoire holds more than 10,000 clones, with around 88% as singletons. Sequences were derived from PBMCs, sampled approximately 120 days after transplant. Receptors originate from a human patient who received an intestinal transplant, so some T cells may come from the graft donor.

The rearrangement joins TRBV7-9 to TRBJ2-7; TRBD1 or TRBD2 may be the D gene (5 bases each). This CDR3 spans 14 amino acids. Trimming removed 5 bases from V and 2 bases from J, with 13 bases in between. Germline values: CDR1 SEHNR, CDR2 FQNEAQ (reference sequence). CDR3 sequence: CASSPRQTTYEQYF. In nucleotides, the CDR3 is TGTGCCAGCAGCCCACGACAGACTACCTACGAGCAGTACTTC.

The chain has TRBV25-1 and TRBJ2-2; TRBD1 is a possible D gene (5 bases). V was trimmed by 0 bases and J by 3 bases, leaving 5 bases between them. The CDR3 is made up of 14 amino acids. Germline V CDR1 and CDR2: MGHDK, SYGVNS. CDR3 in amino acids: CASSEYRDTGELFF. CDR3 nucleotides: TGTGCCAGCAGTGAATACAGGGACACCGGGGAGCTGTTTTTT.